This T cell receptor beta chain was observed in a study of blood T cell repertoires in COVID-19 (dated by TCRdb to 2018 to 2021). For the study in its entirety: Collaborator samples came from the United States, Italy and Spain and covered acute and convalescent phases of COVID-19. The material from the prospective study consisted of cDNA or gDNA derived from T cells, B-cell-depleted T cells, or PBMCs. Deeply sampled blood TCRbeta repertoires from subjects exposed to, actively infected with, or recovered from COVID-19 were included in the dataset. The repertoires were made available in a free public database intended to serve as a resource for research on the immune response to SARS-CoV-2. Samples came from the ongoing ImmuneRACE study (first 160 participants) plus 1,254 subjects from 6 global collaborators. Nearly every sample came with metadata listing a de-identified subject ID, COVID-19 status, age in years and sex. Where available, HLA class I and class II types were taken from metadata supplied by the sample provider and were not determined by assay-based typing.

Notes on this clone: Its recognized antigen is unknown. Base qualities are not at hand, and no much larger clone is one base apart.

Whole blood was collected in K2EDTA tubes by collaborating institutions according to the institutions' own protocols. For TCRbeta analysis, collaborators shipped samples in one of three forms: frozen whole blood, isolated PBMCs, or DNA extracted from either of those sample types. The CDR3 contains 18 residues, cysteine and phenylalanine counted. The sequence is cut down to CDR3 DNA, 54 bases in frame from base 1. Trimming at the junction amounts to 7 bases on V and 0 bases on J, and the germline ends lie 22 bases apart. CDR1 and CDR2 are drawn from the germline V gene (reference sequence): LNHDA, SQIVND. The immunoSEQ Assay, a bias-controlled multiplex PCR, was used to amplify TCRbeta CDR3 regions from genomic DNA. In the original analysis: Nucleated cell counts per sample were estimated from amplification of reference gene primers within the assay. To quantify the absolute abundance of each unique TCRbeta CDR3 rearrangement, sequence reads were collapsed and filtered. For each sample, productive Simpson clonality was calculated as the square root of Simpson's diversity index across productive rearrangements. Sourced from immuneACCESS, this table was stored by TCRdb with only in-frame sequences that have V and J called. A share of the clones is absent; for the studies checked, an unresolved V gene accounts for under half, and the remainder has no known explanation. Clonal size and the V and J genes are those of that table, whereas D and trimming came from the DNA. Within this sample are more than 85,000 clones, with approximately 84% of them counted one time only. The ten biggest clones cover approximately 25% of the sample.

Broader findings and caveats from the paper: Clinical and demographic metadata were provided uncurated, with the amount varying by source and participant.

This receptor was taken from a human donor in a cohort sampled during active COVID-19. The chain uses TRBV19 and TRBJ1-3, with TRBD1 as a weak D call on 5 bases. The sample was peripheral blood. The CDR3 corresponds to CASTSGWGTGFSGNTIYF. DNA sequence: TGTGCCAGTACCTCTGGGTGGGGGACTGGTTTCTCTGGAAACACCATATATTTT.